This T cell receptor (beta chain) was recovered during a study of OX40 agonist ivuxolimab in advanced cancers. Across the whole study: Patients in dose escalation had liver, melanoma, kidney or head and neck cancers.

This clone was seen more than once but under ten times. What it binds is unknown. Profiled with immunoSEQ multiplex PCR; TCRdb holds only in-frame clones, not every one. The sample records 65,000 to 95,000 clones, 89% being singletons. Points from the study as a whole: It was not determined which antigens were specifically recognized by the peripheral T cells that had undergone clonal expansion.

Germline lookup yields CDR1 SGHTA and CDR2 FQGNSA. V shed 3 bases and J 4 bases; nucleotides not matched to a gene: 6. The CDR3 is 16 residues long. V is TRBV7-2 and J is TRBJ1-3; 10 bases are a match to TRBD1. The starting material was CD4+ or CD8+ T cells sorted from blood, obtained in a trial of the OX40 agonist ivuxolimab. This receptor was taken from an adult with an advanced solid tumor such as melanoma, head and neck, liver or kidney cancer. The CDR3: CASSFRQGAEGNTIYF. The DNA for the CDR3 is TGTGCCAGCAGCTTCAGACAGGGGGCGGAGGGAAACACCATATATTTT. Full variable domain (missing parts from reference TRBV7-2 and TRBJ1-3): GAGVSQSPSNKVTEKGKDVELRCDPISGHTALYWYRQSLGQGLEFLIYFQGNSAPDKSGLPSDRFSAERTGGSVSTLTIQRTQQEDSAVYLCASSFRQGAEGNTIYFGEGSWLTVV.